What follows describes a single T cell receptor beta chain. The antigen is undetermined. Germline CDR1 reads SGDLS; CDR2 reads YYNGEE. The length of the CDR3 is 15 residues. Trimming took off 3 bases at V and 5 bases at J, with 17 bases between the two ends. The data belong to a study of cytomegalovirus exposure and HLA in healthy donors. Study-wide context: Falling in the Caucasian-associated ancestry cluster were 81% of 350 to 400 genotyped donors. Points from the study as a whole: In a later analysis, at a false discovery rate of 0.05, about 17,000 TCR beta sequences matched HLA alleles. In a later analysis, productive TCRs from donors in an Asian-associated ancestry cluster reportedly carried fewer N-insertions than the cohort mean.

PCR primers comprised 60 Vbeta and 13 Jbeta primers. Only in-frame clones appear in the TCRdb table, and some are missing; sequencing was by immunoSEQ multiplex PCR. The sample includes about 140,000 clones, roughly 73% seen only once; the top ten take 1% to 1.5%. The TCR was taken from a woman between 35 and 50 years old in good health and CMV-seronegative. The sequencing sample was made of PBMCs. V gene TRBV9 combines with J gene TRBJ2-5, with D perhaps matching TRBD1 (6 bases). The CDR3 spells CASSATTGLLETQYF. CDR3 bases: TGTGCCAGCAGCGCAACTACAGGGTTATTGGAGACCCAGTACTTC. The full variable domain, rest sourced from reference TRBV9 and TRBJ2-5, is DSGVTQTPKHLITATGQRVTLRCSPRSGDLSVYWYQQSLDQGLQFLIQYYNGEERAKGNILERFSAQQFPDLHSELNLSSLELGDSALYFCASSATTGLLETQYFGPGTRLLVL.